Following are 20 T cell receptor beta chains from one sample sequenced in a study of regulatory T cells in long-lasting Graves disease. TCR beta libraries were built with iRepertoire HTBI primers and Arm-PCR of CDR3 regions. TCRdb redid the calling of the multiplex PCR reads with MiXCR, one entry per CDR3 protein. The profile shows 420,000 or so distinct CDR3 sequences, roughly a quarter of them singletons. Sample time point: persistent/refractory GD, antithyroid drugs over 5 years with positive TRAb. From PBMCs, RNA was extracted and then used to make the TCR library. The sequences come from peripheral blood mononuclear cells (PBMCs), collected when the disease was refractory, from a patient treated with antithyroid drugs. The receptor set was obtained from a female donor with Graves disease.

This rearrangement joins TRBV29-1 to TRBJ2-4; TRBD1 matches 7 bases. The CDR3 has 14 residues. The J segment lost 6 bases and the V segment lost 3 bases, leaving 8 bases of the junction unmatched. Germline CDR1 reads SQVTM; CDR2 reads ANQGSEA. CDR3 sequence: CSVDRTGAGNIQYF. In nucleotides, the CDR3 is TGCAGCGTTGACCGAACAGGGGCCGGAAACATTCAGTACTTC.

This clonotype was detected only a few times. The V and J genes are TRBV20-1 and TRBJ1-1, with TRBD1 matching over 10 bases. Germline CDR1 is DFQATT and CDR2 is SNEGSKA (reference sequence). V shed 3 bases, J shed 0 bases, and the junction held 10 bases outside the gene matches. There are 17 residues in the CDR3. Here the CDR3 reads CSARLTRDRGLNTEAFF. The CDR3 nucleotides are TGCAGTGCTAGGCTGACCCGGGACAGGGGTCTGAACACTGAAGCTTTCTTT.

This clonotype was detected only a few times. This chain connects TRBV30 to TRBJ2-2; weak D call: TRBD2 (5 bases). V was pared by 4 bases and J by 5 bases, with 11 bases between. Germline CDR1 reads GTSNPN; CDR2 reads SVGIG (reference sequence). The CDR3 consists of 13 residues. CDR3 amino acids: CAWMAGVTGELFF. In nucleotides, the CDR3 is TGTGCCTGGATGGCGGGTGTAACCGGGGAGCTGTTTTTT.

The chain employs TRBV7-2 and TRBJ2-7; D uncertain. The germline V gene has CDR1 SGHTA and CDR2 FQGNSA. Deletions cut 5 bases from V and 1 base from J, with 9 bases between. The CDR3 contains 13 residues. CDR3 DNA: TGTGCCAGCAGCACCACGGCGTCCTACGAGCAGTACTTC. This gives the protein CASSTTASYEQYF.

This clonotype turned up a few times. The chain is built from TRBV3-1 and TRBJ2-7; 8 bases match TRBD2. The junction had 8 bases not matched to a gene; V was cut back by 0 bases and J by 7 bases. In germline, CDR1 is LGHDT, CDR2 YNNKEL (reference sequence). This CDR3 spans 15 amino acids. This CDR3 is CASSQDRTGGQEQYF. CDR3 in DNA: TGTGCCAGCAGCCAAGATAGGACGGGAGGGCAGGAGCAGTACTTC.

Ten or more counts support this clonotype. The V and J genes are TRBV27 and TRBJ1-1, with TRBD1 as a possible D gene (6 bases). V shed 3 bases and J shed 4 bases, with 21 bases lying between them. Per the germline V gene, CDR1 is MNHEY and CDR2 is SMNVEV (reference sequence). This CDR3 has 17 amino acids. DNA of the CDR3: TGTGCCAGCAGTTTGCGAGGCTGGGGGGGCGTTGGCACTGAAGCTTTCTTT. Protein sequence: CASSLRGWGGVGTEAFF.

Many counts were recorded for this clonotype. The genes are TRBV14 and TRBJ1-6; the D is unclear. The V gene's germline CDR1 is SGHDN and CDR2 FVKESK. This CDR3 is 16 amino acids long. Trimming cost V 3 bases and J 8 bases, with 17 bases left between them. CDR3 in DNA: TGTGCCAGCAGCCACGGGTCGAGGTTTTGGGATTCACCCCTCCACTTT. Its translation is CASSHGSRFWDSPLHF. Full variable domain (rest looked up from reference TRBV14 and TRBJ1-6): EAGVTQFPSHSVIEKGQTVTLRCDPISGHDNLYWYRRVMGKEIKFLLHFVKESKQDESGMPNNRFLAERTGGTYSTLKVQPAELEDSGVYFCASSHGSRFWDSPLHFGNGTRLTVT.

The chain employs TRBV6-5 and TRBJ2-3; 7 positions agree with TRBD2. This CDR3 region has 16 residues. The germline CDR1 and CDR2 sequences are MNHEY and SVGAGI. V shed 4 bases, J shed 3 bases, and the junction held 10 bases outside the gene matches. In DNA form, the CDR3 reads TGTGCCAGCAGTTTAAGACTAGCTGGGGGGACAGATACGCAGTATTTT. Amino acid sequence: CASSLRLAGGTDTQYF.

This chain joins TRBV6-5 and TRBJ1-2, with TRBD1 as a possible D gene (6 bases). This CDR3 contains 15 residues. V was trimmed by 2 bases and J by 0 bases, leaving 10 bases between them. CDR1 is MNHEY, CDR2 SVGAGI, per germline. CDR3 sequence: CASSYVTGTNYGYTF. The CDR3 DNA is TGTGCCAGCAGTTACGTGACAGGAACTAACTATGGCTACACCTTC.

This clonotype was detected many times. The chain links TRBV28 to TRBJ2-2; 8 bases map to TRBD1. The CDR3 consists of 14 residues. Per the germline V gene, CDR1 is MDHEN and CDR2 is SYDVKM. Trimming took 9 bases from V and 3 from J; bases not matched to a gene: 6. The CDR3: CASGGTGYTGELFF. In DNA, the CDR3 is TGTGCCAGTGGCGGGACAGGCTACACCGGGGAGCTGTTTTTT. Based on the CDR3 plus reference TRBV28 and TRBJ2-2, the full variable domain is DVKVTQSSRYLVKRTGEKVFLECVQDMDHENMFWYRQDPGLGLRLIYFSYDVKMKEKGDIPEGYSVSREKKERFSLILESASTNQTSMYLCASGGTGYTGELFFGEGSRLTVL.

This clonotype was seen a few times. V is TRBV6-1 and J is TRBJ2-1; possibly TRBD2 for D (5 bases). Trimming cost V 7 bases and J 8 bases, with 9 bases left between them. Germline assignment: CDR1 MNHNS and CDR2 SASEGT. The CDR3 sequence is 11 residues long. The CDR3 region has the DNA TGTGCCAGCACTACTAGTCATGAGCAGTTCTTC. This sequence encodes CASTTSHEQFF.

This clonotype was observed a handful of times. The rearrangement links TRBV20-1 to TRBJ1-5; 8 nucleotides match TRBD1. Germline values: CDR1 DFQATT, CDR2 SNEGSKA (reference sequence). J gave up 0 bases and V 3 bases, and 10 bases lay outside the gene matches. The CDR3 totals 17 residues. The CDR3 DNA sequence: TGCAGTGCTAGCAATCCGCGACAGGGGAATAGCAATCAGCCCCAGCATTTT. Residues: CSASNPRQGNSNQPQHF.

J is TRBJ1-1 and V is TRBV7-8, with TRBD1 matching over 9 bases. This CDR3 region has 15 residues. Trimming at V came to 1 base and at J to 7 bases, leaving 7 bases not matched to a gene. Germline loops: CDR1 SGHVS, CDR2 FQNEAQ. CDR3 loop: CASSLGGQGLGEAFF. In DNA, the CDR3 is TGTGCCAGCAGCTTAGGTGGACAGGGGTTGGGTGAAGCTTTCTTT.

The CDR3 region is CASGEGLNEKLFF. CDR3 sequence (DNA): TGTGCCAGCGGCGAGGGGCTGAATGAAAAACTGTTTTTT. The rearrangement links TRBV6-1 to TRBJ1-4; D perhaps matches TRBD1 (5 bases). This CDR3 has 13 amino acids. Germline V CDR1 and CDR2: MNHNS, SASEGT. V shed 8 bases and J shed 5 bases, with 12 bases lying between them.

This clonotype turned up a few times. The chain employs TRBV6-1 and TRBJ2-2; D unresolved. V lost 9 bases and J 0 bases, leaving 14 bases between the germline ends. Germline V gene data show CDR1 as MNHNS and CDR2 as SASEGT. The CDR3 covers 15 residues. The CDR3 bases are TGTGCCAGATATATCGGTACGGCGAACACCGGGGAGCTGTTTTTT. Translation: CARYIGTANTGELFF.

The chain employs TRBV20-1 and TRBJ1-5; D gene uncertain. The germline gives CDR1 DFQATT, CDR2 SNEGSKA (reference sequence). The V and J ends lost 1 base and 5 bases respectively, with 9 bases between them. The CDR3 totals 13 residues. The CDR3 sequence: CSARADTYQPQHF. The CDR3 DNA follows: TGCAGTGCTAGAGCTGACACTTATCAGCCCCAGCATTTT.

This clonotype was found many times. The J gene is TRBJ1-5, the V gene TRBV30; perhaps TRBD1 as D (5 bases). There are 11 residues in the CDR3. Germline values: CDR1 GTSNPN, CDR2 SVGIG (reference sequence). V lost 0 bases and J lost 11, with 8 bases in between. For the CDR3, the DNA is TGTGCCTGGAGTGTGGGGACGTCCCAGCATTTT. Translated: CAWSVGTSQHF.

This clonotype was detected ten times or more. For the CDR3, the DNA is TGTGCCAGCAGTGAAGAGGGACAGGGGGCATATTCACCCCTCCACTTT. Encoded protein: CASSEEGQGAYSPLHF. This rearrangement joins TRBV2 to TRBJ1-6, with 12 bases lining up with TRBD1. The CDR3 is 16 residues long. Germline V gene sequence: CDR1 SNHLY, CDR2 FYNNEI. Trimming at V came to 1 base and at J to 8 bases, leaving 3 bases not matched to a gene.

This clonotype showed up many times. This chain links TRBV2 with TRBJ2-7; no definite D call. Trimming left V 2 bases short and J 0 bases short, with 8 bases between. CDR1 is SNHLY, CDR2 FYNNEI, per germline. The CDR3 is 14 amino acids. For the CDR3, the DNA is TGTGCCAGCAGTGAATTGTATGACTCCTACGAGCAGTACTTC. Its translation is CASSELYDSYEQYF. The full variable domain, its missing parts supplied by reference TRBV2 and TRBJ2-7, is EPEVTQTPSHQVTQMGQEVILRCVPISNHLYFYWYRQILGQKVEFLVSFYNNEISEKSEIFDDQFSVERPDGSNFTLKIRSTKLEDSAMYFCASSELYDSYEQYFGPGTRLTVT.

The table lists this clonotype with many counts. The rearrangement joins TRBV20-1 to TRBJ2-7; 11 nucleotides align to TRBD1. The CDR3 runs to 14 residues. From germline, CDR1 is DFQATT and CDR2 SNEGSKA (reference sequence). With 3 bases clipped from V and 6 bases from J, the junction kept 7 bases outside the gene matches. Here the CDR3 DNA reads TGCAGTGCTAGGGCGGACAGGGGGCTCAGCGAGCAGTACTTC. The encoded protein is CSARADRGLSEQYF.